This T cell receptor beta chain is from a study of memory CD4+ T cells and cytomegalovirus serostatus. V was trimmed by 4 bases and J by 6 bases, leaving 20 bases between them. This CDR3 has 16 amino acids. Germline V gene data show CDR1 as SGHRS and CDR2 as YFSETQ. Single viable CD3+CD4+CD8-CD45RO+ cells were sorted as the memory CD4+ T cells. Original analysis: After removing out-of-frame reads, approximately 2 million distinct TCRbeta sequences remained. Method: immunoSEQ multiplex PCR; TCRdb's copy keeps in-frame clones and lacks some. The V and J calls and the clone size are those of that table, but D and trimming were determined from the DNA. The sample yields 45,000 to 55,000 clones, just over 75% seen once. Remarks on this clone: Its matching antigen is unknown.

Study-level findings and limits: Suggested: most of the CMV-linked TCR signature lies in CD4+ memory cells. Repertoires predicted CMV serostatus with median bootstrapped AUC of 0.95.

The sample was memory CD4+ T cells from blood. The source of this sequence is an adult in good health and CMV-seronegative. The chain is built from TRBV5-1 and TRBJ2-1; unclear D gene. The CDR3 loop is CASSILPSASLNEQFF. DNA of the CDR3: TGCGCCAGCAGCATCCTCCCCTCAGCCTCCCTCAATGAGCAGTTCTTC. The full variable domain, completed using reference TRBV5-1 and TRBJ2-1, is KAGVTQTPRYLIKTRGQQVTLSCSPISGHRSVSWYQQTPGQGLQFLFEYFSETQRNKGNFPGRFSGRQFSNSRSEMNVSTLELGDSALYLCASSILPSASLNEQFFGPGTRLTVL.